The present entry profiles one T cell receptor (beta chain) with its context. What it binds is unknown. V lost 6 bases to trimming and J lost 3 bases, with 9 bases between them. The CDR3 is 13 amino acids. The germline V gene encodes CDR1 ENHRY and CDR2 SYGVKD. This entry is derived from a study of post-analysis software for immune sequencing data. For the study at large: Multiple sclerosis in the patients followed relapsing-remitting, secondary progressive and progressive-relapsing courses. General study findings and limits: Those samples that were prepared in the same batch co-clustered strongly by F measure. Elevated frequency relative to controls characterized 4 or 5 TRBV segments in patients, TRBV5-6, TRBV5-1 and TRBV20-1 among them. When compared against controls, multiple sclerosis patients showed significantly lower normalized Chao1 diversity.

The TCR beta cDNA libraries carried unique molecular identifiers. TCRdb used MiXCR to reprocess the PCR reads, holding one entry per CDR3 protein. The sample records hundreds of thousands of distinct CDR3 sequences, around 64% being singletons. This chain joins TRBV10-3 and TRBJ2-1; D might be TRBD2 (5 bases). The clonotype originates from a girl aged 2 to 10 with multiple sclerosis. Sequencing was done on a sample of blood. CDR3 DNA sequence: TGTGCCATCAGGTGGGAGAGCTACAATGAGCAGTTCTTC. Its protein product is CAIRWESYNEQFF.